Listed here are 22 T cell receptor beta chains from one sample, sequenced in a study of human T cells and chemical hapten exposure. MiXCR, applied by TCRdb to the RACE reads, yields one record per CDR3 protein. In the table there are about 100,000 distinct CDR3 sequences, over 9.5% of which are singletons. Sample time point: patch test 1, 2 weeks after DPC sensitization. Treatment of the sample: therapeutic diphenylcyclopropenone sensitization with weekly scalp DPC. The sample consisted of whole blood, taken in connection with sensitization to the hapten diphenylcyclopropenone (DPC). Receptors were obtained from a man aged 40-49 years with alopecia areata. Some clones in this sample may be carry-over from other donors' samples.

This clonotype has just a few counts. The chain couples TRBV18 to TRBJ1-4; unclear D gene. V shed 2 bases and J shed 5 bases, with 12 bases lying between them. Germline CDR1 is KGHSH and CDR2 is LQKENI. The CDR3 covers 15 residues. CDR3 coding DNA: TGTGCCAGCTCACCAAACGAGCGCGGGAATGAAAAACTGTTTTTT. This encodes CASSPNERGNEKLFF.

This clonotype was detected only a few times. The rearrangement uses TRBV6-5 and TRBJ2-5, with 7 bases aligning to TRBD2. The J segment lost 9 bases and the V segment lost 5 bases, leaving 6 bases of the junction unmatched. Germline V gives CDR1 MNHEY, CDR2 SVGAGI. The CDR3 is made up of 12 amino acids. The CDR3 here is CASSAGLAAQYF. In nucleotides, the CDR3 is TGTGCCAGCAGTGCGGGCCTAGCGGCCCAGTACTTC.

There are many counts of this clonotype. This chain links TRBV7-9 with TRBJ2-1; D not certain. V was shortened by 0 bases and J by 5 bases, with 2 bases between the two germline ends. CDR1 and CDR2 from the germline V gene are SEHNR and FQNEAQ (reference sequence). CDR3 size: 12 residues. The CDR3 DNA reads as TGTGCCAGCAGCTTAGCAGACAATGAGCAGTTCTTC. It yields the protein CASSLADNEQFF.

This clonotype was seen only a few times. The rearrangement uses TRBV29-1 and TRBJ2-2; 7 bases map to TRBD1. V lost 4 bases to trimming and J lost 5 bases; unmatched junction nucleotides: 10. The length of the CDR3 is 15 residues. CDR1 and CDR2 (germline): SQVTM, ANQGSEA. Here the CDR3 reads CSVGVRQGLTGELFF. CDR3 sequence (DNA): TGCAGCGTTGGGGTTAGACAGGGATTAACCGGGGAGCTGTTTTTT.

This clonotype was observed many times. J is TRBJ2-6 and V is TRBV6-2 or TRBV6-3; 7 nucleotides align to TRBD2. The germline gives CDR1 MNHEY, CDR2 SVGEGT. With V trimmed by 10 bases and J by 0 bases, 12 bases remained unmatched. This CDR3 spans 17 amino acids. CDR3 bases: TGTGCCACTGTAGCCAGCGGGGACGTCTCTGGGGCCAACGTCCTGACTTTC. It is translated as CATVASGDVSGANVLTF.

This clonotype was seen once. The chain carries TRBV7-3 and TRBJ2-1; D is perhaps TRBD2 (5 bases). Germline V lookup: CDR1 SGHTA, CDR2 FQGTGA. The V end was cut by 5 bases, the J end by 9 bases, with 14 bases between. The CDR3 is 13 amino acids. CDR3 in amino acids: CASSPHYAGEQFF. As DNA, the CDR3 is TGTGCCAGCAGCCCCCACTACGCGGGTGAGCAGTTCTTC.

V gene TRBV6-4 combines with J gene TRBJ2-5; 7 nucleotides agree with TRBD2. Germline V gene sequence: CDR1 MRHNA, CDR2 SNTAGT. This CDR3 has 13 amino acids. V lost 4 bases to trimming and J lost 4 bases; unmatched junction nucleotides: 3. DNA for the CDR3: TGTGCCAGCAGTGGTTTAGCGGGAGAGACCCAGTACTTC. Translation gives CASSGLAGETQYF.

This clonotype came up many times. The rearrangement uses TRBV20-1 and TRBJ2-6; D is unclear. Germline V lookup: CDR1 DFQATT, CDR2 SNEGSKA (reference sequence). This CDR3 has 18 amino acids. V was cut by 0 bases and J by 4 bases, with 19 bases left in between. The CDR3 nucleotides are TGCAGTGCTAGAGATCATGGGAAGGTCCCGGTGGGGGCCAACGTCCTGACTTTC. It encodes CSARDHGKVPVGANVLTF.

This chain links TRBV20-1 with TRBJ2-3; 7 nucleotides align to TRBD1. Germline V gene lookup returns CDR1 DFQATT and CDR2 SNEGSKA (reference sequence). Losses at the gene ends were 3 bases for V and 0 bases for J; bases not matched to a gene: 18. There are 19 residues in the CDR3. This chain's CDR3 is CSASPKPRDRVVSTDTQYF. The DNA for the CDR3 is TGCAGTGCTAGCCCAAAACCCCGGGACAGAGTTGTAAGCACAGATACGCAGTATTTT.

This clonotype was picked up a small number of times. CDR3 residues: CASSQVGYEQFF. CDR3 sequence (DNA): TGTGCCAGCAGCCAAGTGGGGTATGAGCAGTTCTTC. The chain couples TRBV14 to TRBJ2-1; D is undetermined. The germline CDR1 and CDR2 sequences are SGHDN and FVKESK. This CDR3 comprises 12 residues. The ends were cut back, 1 base at V and 8 bases at J, with 6 bases in the middle.

This clonotype was counted only a few times. The J gene is TRBJ2-4, the V gene TRBV4-3; D is undetermined. The CDR3 has 16 amino acids. V gave up 0 bases and J gave up 7 bases, with 16 bases separating them. Germline CDR1 reads LGHNA; CDR2 reads YSLEER. The CDR3 sequence is CASSQDIGAGVNIQYF. Here the CDR3 DNA reads TGCGCCAGCAGCCAAGATATCGGCGCTGGGGTTAACATTCAGTACTTC.

There are a few counts of this clonotype. The chain uses TRBV12-3 or TRBV12-4 and TRBJ2-3; D is unresolved. This CDR3 spans 12 amino acids. The V end was cut by 8 bases, the J end by 6 bases, with 12 bases between. As DNA, the CDR3 is TGTGCCAGCCACAGTTATGGGGATACGCAGTATTTT. This encodes CASHSYGDTQYF.

This clonotype was counted at least ten times. The rearrangement uses TRBV4-3 and TRBJ2-3, with 9 bases that match TRBD2. After removal of 0 bases from V and 6 bases from J, the junction contained 4 bases not matched to a gene. The CDR3 totals 15 residues. Germline V gene sequence: CDR1 LGHNA, CDR2 YSLEER. The CDR3 region has the DNA TGCGCCAGCAGCCAAGATCCTCTAGCGGGGGATACGCAGTATTTT. Residues: CASSQDPLAGDTQYF.

This clonotype was seen a handful of times. Written as DNA, the CDR3 is TGTGCCAGCAGTTACGGTTCTAGCGGCCGGGGGACCCAGTACTTC. It encodes CASSYGSSGRGTQYF. The chain combines TRBV6-5 with TRBJ2-5; 7 positions agree with TRBD2. CDR3 size: 15 residues. Germline loops: CDR1 MNHEY, CDR2 SVGAGI. The trim removed 2 bases at V and 7 bases at J, leaving 10 bases unmatched.

This clonotype was counted only a few times. This sequence joins TRBV6-5 and TRBJ1-5; perhaps TRBD1 as D (5 bases). The CDR3 length is 14 residues. V was pared by 7 bases and J by 0 bases, with 10 bases between. In germline, CDR1 is MNHEY, CDR2 SVGAGI. This chain's CDR3 is CASTPGGSNQPQHF. In DNA, the CDR3 is TGTGCCAGCACCCCTGGGGGTAGCAATCAGCCCCAGCATTTT.

The chain has TRBV11-2 and TRBJ1-1; 9 nucleotides align to TRBD1. The V segment lost 5 bases and the J segment 4 bases; nucleotides outside the gene matches: 2. CDR1 and CDR2 from the germline V gene are SGHAT and FQNNGV. This CDR3 spans 13 amino acids. In DNA, the CDR3 is TGTGCCAGCAGCGAACAGGGGGCCACTGAAGCTTTCTTT. It yields the protein CASSEQGATEAFF.

This clonotype was counted ten times or more. This rearrangement joins TRBV5-4 to TRBJ2-3; D is undetermined. Germline V CDR1 and CDR2: SGHNT, YYREEE (reference sequence). The CDR3 covers 13 residues. Trimming removed 0 bases at V and 4 bases at J, with 6 bases between. The CDR3, as DNA: TGTGCCAGCAGCTTGGCCGGCCCAGATACGCAGTATTTT. Protein: CASSLAGPDTQYF.

V and J are TRBV28 and TRBJ2-5, with D perhaps TRBD2 (5 bases). The CDR3 is 14 residues long. Germline CDR1 and CDR2: MDHEN and SYDVKM. With 5 bases removed from V and 2 bases from J, the gap between germline ends came to 12 bases. CDR3 protein: CASSPLRGQETQYF. The CDR3 DNA sequence: TGTGCCAGCAGTCCCCTCCGGGGACAAGAGACCCAGTACTTC.

The V gene is TRBV20-1, the J gene TRBJ1-2; TRBD1 agrees at 7 bases. Trimming cost V 6 bases and J 3 bases; bases outside gene matches: 10. The CDR3 runs 14 residues. Germline assignment: CDR1 DFQATT and CDR2 SNEGSKA (reference sequence). In DNA form, the CDR3 reads TGCAGTGCGTCCGGGACAGCCGACGACTATGGCTACACCTTC. Translated: CSASGTADDYGYTF.

This clonotype was seen a handful of times. The chain uses TRBV24-1 and TRBJ2-7; 7 bases line up with TRBD1. The CDR3 runs 14 residues. The J segment lost 3 bases and the V segment lost 3 bases, leaving 4 bases of the junction unmatched. CDR1 is KGHDR, CDR2 SFDVKD, per germline. The CDR3 loop reads CATSDPRDSYEQYF. CDR3 nucleotide sequence: TGTGCCACCAGTGATCCCCGGGACAGCTACGAGCAGTACTTC.

At least ten counts were recorded for this clonotype. DNA for the CDR3: TGTGCCAGCAATCTAGCGGGAGGGACAGATACGCAGTATTTT. It specifies CASNLAGGTDTQYF. The V and J genes are TRBV28 and TRBJ2-3; 12 bases agree with TRBD2. The CDR3 consists of 14 residues. Trimming cost V 7 bases and J 3 bases; bases outside gene matches: 2. CDR1 is MDHEN and CDR2 is SYDVKM in the germline V gene.

A few counts support this clonotype. The chain has TRBV29-1 and TRBJ2-3, with a possible D match to TRBD2 (6 bases). CDR3 length: 13 residues. CDR1 is SQVTM, CDR2 ANQGSEA, per germline. The V gene lost 6 bases and the J gene lost 6 bases, with 16 bases spanning the gap. In DNA, the CDR3 is TGCAGCGTAGCCGGGACTCTAGCCGATACGCAGTATTTT. This gives the protein CSVAGTLADTQYF.